The clone carrying this TCR beta chain showed up many times. Covering alpha and beta chains, TRAV- and TRBV-specific primers were used for the first-strand cDNA. PCR amplification of the TCRs was performed with Phusion for approximately 20 PCR cycles, and it relied on a constant-region primer together with a V-primer adapter. TCRdb re-derived calls from the reads in MiXCR, one entry per CDR3 protein. The sample holds under 110,000 distinct CDR3 sequences, more than 20% seen once. The time point: after trial treatment. Treatment reported: LDRT plus nivolumab, ipilimumab, low-dose cyclophosphamide and aspirin (RACIN trial). The germline CDR1 and CDR2 sequences are SGHNT and YYREEE (reference sequence). V shed 4 bases, J shed 7 bases, and the junction held 2 bases outside the gene matches. The CDR3 length is 12 residues. The record originates from a study of low-dose radiotherapy and immunotherapy resistance in tumors. Study information: The study administered intravenous cyclophosphamide at 200 mg/m2 every two weeks, one day ahead of radiation and immunotherapy.

The chain carries TRBV5-4 and TRBJ2-3, with 8 bases aligning to TRBD2. Specimen: PBMCs, collected after low-dose radiotherapy plus immunotherapy. This TCR was recovered from a male donor with prostate cancer. CDR3 in DNA: TGTGCCAGCAGCACGGGGGGGTATACGCAGTATTTT. This translates into CASSTGGYTQYF.